The clone carrying this T cell receptor beta chain was recorded a few times. This CDR3 comprises 17 residues. Germline V gives CDR1 MNHEY, CDR2 SMNVEV (reference sequence). V lost 1 base, J lost 6 bases, and 19 bases lay in between. These data are taken from a study of OX40 agonist ivuxolimab in advanced cancers. For the study at large: It was ivuxolimab, an agonistic anti-OX40 (CD134) antibody, that patients were treated with. Age averaged around 54 years (range about 20 to 80), and 82.7% were male. Earlier treatment with anti-PD-1, anti-PD-L1 or anti-CTLA-4 was permitted, and around 36% had received some.

The cohort excluded patients with autoimmune disease history or systemic immunosuppression. Assay used: immunoSEQ multiplex PCR; TCRdb lists only in-frame clones, some missing. The sample has around 70,000 clones; about 83% are singletons. Sequencing was performed on CD4+ or CD8+ T cells sorted from blood, taken in a trial of the OX40 agonist ivuxolimab. The chain combines TRBV27 with TRBJ2-1; D is unresolved. The sequence was collected from an adult with an advanced solid tumor such as melanoma, head and neck, liver or kidney cancer. CDR3 loop: CASSLWAHPDAPNEQFF. The DNA of the CDR3 is TGTGCCAGCAGTTTATGGGCCCACCCGGATGCCCCCAATGAGCAGTTCTTC.